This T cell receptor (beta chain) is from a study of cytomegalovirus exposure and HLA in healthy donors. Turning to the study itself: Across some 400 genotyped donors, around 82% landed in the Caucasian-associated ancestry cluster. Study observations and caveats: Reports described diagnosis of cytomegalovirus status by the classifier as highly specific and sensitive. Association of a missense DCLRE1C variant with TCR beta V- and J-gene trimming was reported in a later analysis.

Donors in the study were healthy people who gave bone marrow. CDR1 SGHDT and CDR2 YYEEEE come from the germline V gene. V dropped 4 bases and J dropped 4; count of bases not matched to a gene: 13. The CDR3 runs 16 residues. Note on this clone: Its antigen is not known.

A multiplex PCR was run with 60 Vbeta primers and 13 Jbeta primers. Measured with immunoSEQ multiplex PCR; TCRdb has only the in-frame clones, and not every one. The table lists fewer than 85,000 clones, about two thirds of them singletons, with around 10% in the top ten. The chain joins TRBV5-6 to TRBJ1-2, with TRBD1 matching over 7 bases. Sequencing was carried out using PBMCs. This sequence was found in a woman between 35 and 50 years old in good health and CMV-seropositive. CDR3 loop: CASSIDPTDRIYGYTF. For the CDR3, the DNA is TGTGCCAGCAGCATAGATCCCACGGACAGGATCTATGGCTACACCTTC.